This TCR beta chain was identified in a study of a mutant IDH1 vaccine in newly diagnosed glioma. Overall study: Patients got their first vaccination 4-6 weeks after radiotherapy alone, or with temozolomide cycles. V12 took place at week 35, and V13 at week 47.

CDR3 size: 15 residues. The ends were cut back, 0 bases at V and 8 bases at J, with 12 bases in the middle. Germline assignment: CDR1 SGDLS and CDR2 YYNGEE. TCRdb keeps only in-frame clones here, not all; method: immunoSEQ multiplex PCR. Of 30,000 to 40,000 clones in the sample, around nine tenths were seen once. The sample's time point: week 47, end of study. The study gave 300 ug of mutant IDH1 20-mer peptide per vaccine dose, with topical imiquimod. Vaccination of patients was performed eight times, in weeks 1, 3, 5, 7, 11, 15, 19 and 23. Concerning this clone itself: The antigen is unknown.

The chain has TRBV9 and TRBJ1-6; D is ambiguous. The source material was PBMCs, sampled from a glioma patient whose treatment included an IDH1 peptide vaccine. The sequence came from a woman aged 25 to 45 with glioma. For the CDR3, the DNA is TGTGCCAGCAGCGTAGGCGCAGGCCTCCATTCACCCCTCCACTTT. Translation gives CASSVGAGLHSPLHF.